This T cell receptor (beta chain) is drawn from a study of Graves' ophthalmopathy and Graves' hyperthyroidism. The CDR3 sequence is 14 residues long. The V end lost 3 bases, the J end lost 5 bases, and 14 bases lay between the germline ends. In germline, CDR1 is MDHEN, CDR2 SYDVKM. RNA transcripts were the source from which TCR beta CDR3 regions were amplified. First-round RT-PCR employed HTBI primers, with a second-round multiplex PCR after it. In TCRdb, the multiplex PCR reads were re-called with MiXCR into one record per CDR3 protein. The repertoire consists of 300,000 to 350,000 distinct CDR3 sequences, with roughly 15% occurring once and the leading ten covering approximately 13%. This clonotype was recorded many times. The diagnostic workup employed clinical symptoms, serum thyroxine, TRAb, thyroid ultrasound and orbital computed tomography.

Sequencing was done on a sample of peripheral blood. The chain combines TRBV28 with TRBJ2-7, with D tentatively TRBD1 (6 bases). The TCR comes from an adult man with Graves' ophthalmopathy. The CDR3: CASSFRGSLNEQYF. The CDR3 region has the DNA TGTGCCAGCAGTTTCAGGGGTAGTTTAAACGAGCAGTACTTC.